Sequencing of this T cell receptor (beta chain) was carried out in a study of blood T cell repertoires in COVID-19 (dated by TCRdb to about 2020). General notes on the study: Samples covering the acute and convalescent phases of COVID-19 were provided by collaborators in the United States, Italy and Spain. The samples were drawn from the first 160 participants of the ongoing ImmuneRACE study and from 1,254 subjects provided by 6 global collaborators. The material from the prospective study consisted of cDNA or gDNA derived from T cells, B-cell-depleted T cells, or PBMCs. HLA class I and class II types, where available, came from metadata supplied by the sample provider rather than from assay-based typing. A de-identified subject ID, COVID-19 status, age in years and sex were almost always included in the sample metadata. The dataset comprised deeply sampled blood TCRbeta repertoires from subjects exposed to, actively infected with, or recovered from COVID-19. The repertoires were made available in a free public database intended to serve as a resource for research on the immune response to SARS-CoV-2.

Points the paper makes about the study in general: Clinical and demographic metadata were provided uncurated, with the amount varying by source and participant.

In Seattle, one collaborating source enrolled patients while the infection was active and tracked those patients longitudinally over the course of disease. Each collaborating institution followed its own protocols to collect whole blood in K2EDTA tubes. Collaborator samples were shipped for TCRbeta analysis as frozen whole blood, isolated PBMCs, or DNA extracted from either sample type. Between the V and J ends, shortened by 6 bases and 6 bases respectively, the junction contains 15 bases. Taken from cysteine to phenylalanine, the CDR3 has 14 residues. Of all the DNA, just the CDR3 is kept, 42 bases in frame from base 1. As encoded in the germline V gene, CDR1 is SNHLY while CDR2 is FYNNEI. TCRbeta CDR3 regions were amplified from genomic DNA using the immunoSEQ Assay, a bias-controlled multiplex PCR. The paper's processing steps were these. The number of nucleated cells in each sample was estimated by amplification of reference gene primers within the assay. To quantify the absolute abundance of each unique TCRbeta CDR3 rearrangement, sequence reads were collapsed and filtered. For each sample, productive Simpson clonality was calculated by taking the square root of Simpson's diversity index across productive rearrangements. What TCRdb holds here is the immuneACCESS table cut down to in-frame rearrangements. Part of the clones is not present; checked against another copy, under half of the missing clones reflect an unresolved V gene, and the others are unexplained. V and J calls and clone size follow that table, whereas D and trimming were derived from the DNA. In all, the sample holds about 49,000 clones, and around 81% of those were seen once. Of the sample, about 20% is held by the ten largest clones.

Of note for this clone: Its specific antigen is unknown. It has no much larger one-base neighbor in the sample; base qualities were not kept.

The specimen sequenced was peripheral blood. This chain joins TRBV2 to TRBJ2-1; a tentative D match to TRBD1 spans 5 bases. The sequence derives from a woman of 80 years or more with COVID-19, enrolled during active disease. CDR3 region: CASRTVTDANEQFF. The nucleotides are TGTGCCAGCAGGACAGTTACAGATGCCAATGAGCAGTTCTTC. With the portions outside the CDR3 filled from the reference TRBV2 and TRBJ2-1 genes, the complete variable region becomes EPEVTQTPSHQVTQMGQEVILRCVPISNHLYFYWYRQILGQKVEFLVSFYNNEISEKSEIFDDQFSVERPDGSNFTLKIRSTKLEDSAMYFCASRTVTDANEQFFGPGTRLTVL.